The 21 T cell receptor beta chains listed next were all sequenced from one sample in a study of spatial heterogeneity in lung cancer. From the 5' RACE reads, TCRdb called clonotypes with MiXCR, one entry per CDR3 protein. The data contain several thousand distinct CDR3 sequences, under 15% of them singletons. Study results and caveats: Intratumoral expanded alpha and beta TCR counts were found to track tumor mutation counts.

Their cognate antigens are unknown. Time point given: sample taken at primary tumor resection. The sequencing here drew on lung tumor tissue, taken at surgery. The source is a female donor with early-stage non-small cell lung cancer.

By its share, this clonotype is medium-sized. Little can be read into the size of this beta chain, an off-target read in a library designed for alpha chains. The V call is TRBV11-2, the J call TRBJ2-5; a weak D match, TRBD1 (6 bases). CDR3 length equals 16 residues. Germline loops: CDR1 SGHAT, CDR2 FQNNGV. The V gene lost 0 bases and the J gene lost 6 bases, with 17 bases spanning the gap. CDR3 in DNA: TGTGCCAGCAGCTTAGATCCTAACAGGGCGGTGAAGACCCAGTACTTC. Its protein is CASSLDPNRAVKTQYF.

This clonotype is classed as medium-sized (0.01 to 0.1%). This beta chain came through as a stray read in a library set up for alpha chains, and its size says little. The chain uses TRBV5-6 and TRBJ2-3; 10 bases align to TRBD1. CDR3 length equals 15 residues. The V gene's germline CDR1 is SGHDT and CDR2 YYEEEE. Germline trimming cut 3 bases from V and 6 bases from J; bases unmatched to any gene: 7. CDR3 residues: CASSSRDRGPDTQYF. The CDR3 DNA reads TGTGCCAGCAGCTCCCGGGACAGGGGTCCCGATACGCAGTATTTT.

This clonotype was observed many times. As an off-target read in a library built for alpha chains, this beta chain has a frequency of little significance. The V and J genes are TRBV10-1 and TRBJ2-3, with D perhaps TRBD2 (6 bases). Germline V lookup: CDR1 WNHNN, CDR2 SYGVQD (reference sequence). V lost 4 bases, J lost 0 bases, and 17 bases lay in between. The CDR3 loop spans 17 amino acids. The CDR3 reads CASSVGYGGASTDTQYF. The CDR3 DNA is TGCGCCAGCAGTGTAGGCTACGGCGGGGCTAGCACAGATACGCAGTATTTT.

By share, this clonotype counts as medium-sized. Since it is a stray read in a library aimed at alpha chains, this beta chain has a size that is not meaningful. The gene calls are TRBV7-2 and TRBJ1-5, with D unclear. Germline V gives CDR1 SGHTA, CDR2 FQGNSA. Trimming removed 4 bases from V and 6 bases from J, with 10 bases in between. This CDR3 has 13 residues. The CDR3 is CASSSYSGQPQHF. The CDR3 bases are TGTGCCAGCAGCTCTTACTCTGGTCAGCCCCAGCATTTT.

This clonotype came up a few times. Since it is a stray read in a library aimed at alpha chains, this beta chain has a size that is not meaningful. The rearrangement links TRBV5-1 to TRBJ2-5, with TRBD2 identical over 12 bases. The CDR3 runs to 14 residues. Per the germline V gene, CDR1 is SGHRS and CDR2 is YFSETQ. V lost 4 bases and J lost 4; bases outside the gene matches: 2. CDR3 sequence: CASSKLAGGETQYF. The CDR3 nucleotides read TGCGCCAGCAGCAAACTAGCGGGGGGAGAGACCCAGTACTTC.

As for this clonotype: This beta chain represents an off-target read in a library built for alpha chains; its size is of limited meaning. The chain links TRBV6-5 to TRBJ1-1, with TRBD1 matching over 8 bases. The V gene's germline CDR1 is MNHEY and CDR2 SVGAGI. The J segment lost 9 bases and the V segment lost 0 bases, leaving 9 bases of the junction unmatched. CDR3 length: 15 amino acids. The CDR3 nucleotides are TGTGCCAGCAGTTACTCGAGGCAGGGGGCATCTCAAGCTTTCTTT. It encodes CASSYSRQGASQAFF.

With respect to this clonotype: A library prepared for alpha chains yielded this beta chain as an off-target read; its size is of little meaning. V and J are TRBV29-1 and TRBJ1-3; TRBD1 agrees at 9 bases. The CDR3 runs 13 residues. Germline CDR1 is SQVTM and CDR2 is ANQGSEA. Losses at the gene ends were 6 bases for V and 9 bases for J; bases not matched to a gene: 9. CDR3: CSVSDRGRATIYF. CDR3 bases: TGCAGCGTCTCGGACAGGGGTAGGGCCACCATATATTTT.

By share, this clonotype ranks as medium-sized. Because this beta chain is a stray read in a library intended to capture alpha chains, its abundance should not be given much weight. The chain is built from TRBV6-5 and TRBJ1-2, with 7 bases lining up with TRBD1. V trimming: 5 bases; J trimming: 8 bases; junction bases outside the gene matches: 8. Germline loops: CDR1 MNHEY, CDR2 SVGAGI. The CDR3 has 13 residues. In nucleotides, the CDR3 is TGTGCCAGCAGTCCCACAGGGGAGGTGGGCTACACCTTC. Protein sequence: CASSPTGEVGYTF.

At least ten counts were recorded for this clonotype. The library was prepared for alpha chains; this beta chain is a stray read, so its frequency means little. The chain links TRBV7-6 to TRBJ2-7; perhaps TRBD2 as D (6 bases). This CDR3 has 17 residues. V lost 0 bases and J 1 base, leaving 16 bases between the germline ends. Germline assignment: CDR1 SGHVS and CDR2 FNYEAQ. CDR3: CASSLAQGGVESYEQYF. The CDR3 DNA reads TGTGCCAGCAGCTTAGCGCAAGGAGGGGTTGAGTCCTACGAGCAGTACTTC.

This clonotype ranks as medium-sized. Within a library made for alpha chains, this beta chain is off target, and its count is uninformative. The chain has TRBV7-2 and TRBJ2-7; D uncertain. Germline V gene sequence: CDR1 SGHTA, CDR2 FQGNSA. The CDR3 length is 12 residues. V was cut by 5 bases and J by 0 bases, with 5 bases left in between. The CDR3 bases are TGTGCCAGCAGCCCCGGCTCCTACGAGCAGTACTTC. Its protein is CASSPGSYEQYF.

This clonotype came up a few times. Little can be read into the size of this beta chain, an off-target read in a library designed for alpha chains. This chain uses TRBV5-4 with TRBJ2-5; D possibly corresponds to TRBD2 (6 bases). The CDR3 is 14 amino acids. CDR1 and CDR2 from the germline V gene are SGHNT and YYREEE (reference sequence). Trimming shortened V by 4 bases and J by 1 base, and 11 bases separated the two germline ends. CDR3: CASSPTGAQETQYF. DNA of the CDR3: TGTGCCAGCAGCCCGACGGGAGCCCAAGAGACCCAGTACTTC.

In this sample, this clonotype is medium-sized. This beta chain is an off-target read within a library intended for alpha chains, so its frequency means little. This chain uses TRBV5-5 with TRBJ2-3; the D gene is possibly TRBD2 (6 bases). This CDR3 spans 16 amino acids. Trimming removed 0 bases at V and 6 bases at J, with 17 bases between. Germline V gene lookup returns CDR1 SGHKS and CDR2 YYEKEE (reference sequence). CDR3 region: CASSLVRAGTADTQYF. The CDR3, as DNA: TGTGCCAGCAGCTTGGTCAGGGCGGGGACCGCGGATACGCAGTATTTT.

In its sample, this clonotype ranks as medium-sized. Within a library made for alpha chains, this beta chain is off target, and its count is uninformative. The chain couples TRBV19 to TRBJ1-5; D ambiguous. This CDR3 comprises 13 residues. The germline CDR1 and CDR2 sequences are LNHDA and SQIVND (reference sequence). Trimming left V 4 bases short and J 3 bases short, with 7 bases between. CDR3 sequence (DNA): TGTGCCAGTAGTACAAGAGACAATCAGCCCCAGCATTTT. Translation gives CASSTRDNQPQHF.

This clonotype was counted at least ten times. With the library built for alpha chains, this beta chain is off target and its frequency is not meaningful. The chain joins TRBV7-8 to TRBJ1-3; D uncertain. The CDR3 sequence is 14 residues long. The germline CDR1 and CDR2 sequences are SGHVS and FQNEAQ. V dropped 2 bases and J dropped 1 base, with 6 bases sitting between them. The chain's CDR3 is CASSLISSGNTIYF. The CDR3 nucleotides are TGTGCCAGCAGCTTAATCAGTTCTGGAAACACCATATATTTT.

In its sample, this clonotype was seen many times. The size of this beta chain means little, since it is a stray read in a library made for alpha chains. The chain uses TRBV6-6 and TRBJ2-3; D is perhaps TRBD2 (6 bases). The CDR3 sequence is 14 residues long. The V end lost 8 bases, the J end lost 1 base, and 13 bases lay between the germline ends. Germline V CDR1 and CDR2: MNHNY, SVGAGI (reference sequence). In nucleotides, the CDR3 is TGTGCCAGCGCCGGGGGTTTGGGCACAGATACGCAGTATTTT. It specifies CASAGGLGTDTQYF.

Comment on this clonotype: For a library built for alpha chains, this beta chain is a stray read; little rests on its size. The chain joins TRBV7-2 to TRBJ1-6; 8 nucleotides match TRBD1. J was trimmed by 10 bases and V by 4 bases; bases with no gene match: 9. The germline gives CDR1 SGHTA, CDR2 FQGNSA. The CDR3 contains 15 residues. The CDR3 is CASSSWTGPMSPLHF. CDR3 bases: TGTGCCAGCAGCTCTTGGACAGGGCCCATGTCACCCCTCCACTTT.

By its share, this clonotype is medium-sized. This beta chain is an unintended read in a library built for alpha chains; its size means little. The gene calls are TRBV4-3 and TRBJ1-6; D unresolved. CDR1 is LGHNA and CDR2 is YSLEER in the germline V gene. V was shortened by 0 bases and J by 8 bases, with 8 bases between the two germline ends. The CDR3 is 14 residues long. The CDR3 bases are TGCGCCAGCAGCCAAGATGGTCGGGATTCACCCCTCCACTTT. It codes for CASSQDGRDSPLHF.

Judged by abundance, this clonotype is medium-sized (0.01 to 0.1%). Being off target in a library aimed at alpha chains, this beta chain has a size of little meaning. The CDR3 region is CASIGLTANQPQHF. The DNA for the CDR3 is TGTGCCAGCATTGGATTAACAGCAAATCAGCCCCAGCATTTT. V and J are TRBV6-1 and TRBJ1-5, with D unclear. The length of the CDR3 is 14 residues. V was clipped by 7 bases and J by 4 bases, with 14 bases between them. The germline gives CDR1 MNHNS, CDR2 SASEGT.

The table lists this clonotype with many counts. Little can be read into the size of this beta chain, an off-target read in a library designed for alpha chains. The chain employs TRBV10-3 and TRBJ2-2; a weak D match, TRBD1 (7 bases). Germline loops: CDR1 ENHRY, CDR2 SYGVKD. The CDR3 loop spans 15 amino acids. Trimming removed 3 bases from V and 1 base from J, with 9 bases in between. CDR3 nucleotides: TGTGCCATCAGTGACAGGGGGGAGAACACCGGGGAGCTGTTTTTT. Translated, it gives CAISDRGENTGELFF.

In this sample, this clonotype is medium-sized. This beta chain represents an off-target read in a library built for alpha chains; its size is of limited meaning. The chain links TRBV24-1 to TRBJ2-7; TRBD2 matches at 9 bases. Per germline, CDR1 KGHDR and CDR2 SFDVKD. There are 15 residues in the CDR3. Trimming removed 6 bases from V and 2 bases from J; junction bases left unmatched: 7. The CDR3: CATSTGLAKAYEQYF. In nucleotides, the CDR3 is TGTGCCACCAGTACCGGACTAGCGAAAGCCTACGAGCAGTACTTC.

This clonotype is labeled large. As an off-target read in a library built for alpha chains, this beta chain has a frequency of little significance. The chain uses TRBV14 and TRBJ2-1; 10 bases are a match to TRBD2. The CDR3 loop spans 15 amino acids. V lost 8 bases to trimming and J lost 8 bases; unmatched junction nucleotides: 12. The germline gives CDR1 SGHDN, CDR2 FVKESK. CDR3 in amino acids: CASLLLSGGHHEQFF. CDR3 nucleotide sequence: TGTGCCAGCCTACTACTTAGCGGGGGGCATCATGAGCAGTTCTTC.